This TCR beta chain emerged from a study of blood T cell repertoires in COVID-19. Assay: immunoSEQ multiplex PCR; the TCRdb copy retains only in-frame clones and omits some. Of about 280,000 clones listed, nearly 90% were seen once; the top ten hold 1.9%. V was pared by 4 bases and J by 4 bases, with 10 bases between. Germline V gene sequence: CDR1 SNHLY, CDR2 FYNNEI. This CDR3 contains 13 residues. Material: PBMCs or T cells enriched from blood (not recorded which). The chain couples TRBV2 to TRBJ1-1; no reliable D call. This sequence was found in a woman in her fifties or sixties who had recovered from COVID-19. The DNA for the CDR3 is TGTGCCAGCAGTGGGTCCCGGGGCACTGAAGCTTTCTTT. Protein: CASSGSRGTEAFF.